This TCR beta chain came from a study of shared clonotypes between healthy human individuals. About the research overall: The donor pool was made up of two women and a few men aged 18 to 49. CD4 naive cells filled three plates per donor, CD4 memory three, CD8 naive two and CD8 memory one. Whole-study findings and limits: It was the non-shared clonotypes that had lower generation probabilities than clonotypes shared by all four donors.

This clone was observed a single time. Its antigen is still unknown. Caucasian adults living in Nashville, Tennessee, provided all samples. Clones were read by immunoSEQ multiplex PCR, and TCRdb kept only the in-frame ones, dropping some. The repertoire consists of over a million clones, with roughly 96% occurring once and the leading ten covering roughly 1.2%. Germline V lookup: CDR1 SNHLY, CDR2 FYNNEI. CDR3 length equals 12 residues. Trimming took off 2 bases at V and 9 bases at J, with 11 bases between the two ends. The source is a man aged 30 to 45 in good health. The sequencing sample was made of naive CD4+ T cells sorted from blood. Subset of the sample: CD45RA+ positively selected. V gene TRBV2 combines with J gene TRBJ2-7; D call uncertain. This CDR3 reads CASSEQIGAQYF. CDR3 DNA sequence: TGTGCCAGCAGTGAACAAATAGGCGCGCAGTACTTC.